This is a list of T cell receptor beta chains from one sample in a study of technical replicates of blood from a handful of donors. Sequencing was performed with immunoSEQ multiplex PCR; in TCRdb, only in-frame clones are kept and a portion is missing. The data contain around 79,000 clones, 94% of them singletons. Sequencing was carried out using T cells isolated from PBMCs. Receptors were obtained from a human donor in good health. CDR3s include the opening cysteine and the closing phenylalanine or tryptophan. Each record gives: D gene, V gene, clone size, J gene, CDR3 protein, CDR3 DNA. The D gene is left open where the match is weak. Not every row has a clone size; where given, it reads once, few, many or a size class.

NA,TRBV19,NA,TRBJ1-1,CASSTRQVKRANTEAFF,TGTGCCAGTAGTACCAGACAGGTCAAGAGGGCAAACACTGAAGCTTTCTTT
TRBD2,TRBV18,NA,TRBJ2-3,CASSPVTSGGGGTDTQYF,TGTGCCAGCTCACCGGTGACTAGCGGGGGCGGGGGCACAGATACGCAGTATTTT
TRBD1,TRBV4-1,NA,TRBJ1-5,CASSLRPGDRQSNQPQHF,TGCGCCAGCAGCCTCCGCCCAGGGGACAGACAAAGCAATCAGCCCCAGCATTTT
TRBD2,TRBV15,NA,TRBJ2-1,CATSSRSAGGQSSYNEQFF,TGTGCCACCAGCAGCAGATCAGCGGGGGGCCAGAGCTCCTACAATGAGCAGTTCTTC
NA,TRBV6-5,NA,TRBJ1-1,CASVRGGTEAFF,TGTGCCAGCGTCAGGGGAGGGACTGAAGCTTTCTTT
NA,TRBV5-1,NA,TRBJ1-4,CASSPDYNEKLFF,TGCGCCAGCAGCCCGGACTACAATGAAAAACTGTTTTTT
NA,TRBV6-5,NA,TRBJ1-3,CASSYSQGSGNTIYF,TGTGCCAGCAGTTACTCGCAGGGGTCTGGAAACACCATATATTTT
NA,TRBV5-6,NA,TRBJ1-2,CASSFEPVEEYGYTF,TGTGCCAGCAGCTTTGAGCCGGTGGAGGAATATGGCTACACCTTC
NA,TRBV15,NA,TRBJ1-2,CATGGFIRSNYGYTF,TGTGCCACCGGAGGGTTTATACGATCTAACTATGGCTACACCTTC
TRBD2,TRBV2,NA,TRBJ2-3,CASSSTSSLTDTQYF,TGTGCCAGCAGTTCGACTAGCTCTCTCACAGATACGCAGTATTTT
NA,TRBV7-7,NA,TRBJ2-1,CASSLAEQGQQFF,TGTGCTAGCAGCTTAGCGGAGCAGGGCCAGCAGTTCTTC
TRBD1,TRBV15,NA,TRBJ1-5,CATSRARDRDDQPQHF,TGTGCCACCAGCAGAGCCCGGGACAGGGATGATCAGCCCCAGCATTTT
TRBD1,TRBV29-1,NA,TRBJ2-1,CSVLRDRASYNEQFF,TGCAGCGTTCTCAGGGACAGGGCCTCCTACAATGAGCAGTTCTTC
NA,TRBV5-1,NA,TRBJ1-6,CASSLVWLSPLHF,TGCGCCAGCAGCTTGGTTTGGCTTTCACCCCTCCACTTT
TRBD1,TRBV2,NA,TRBJ1-3,CASSGQGSGNTIYF,TGTGCCAGCAGCGGACAGGGTTCGGGAAACACCATATATTTT
NA,TRBV6-1,NA,TRBJ1-4,CASMSGGHEKLFF,TGTGCCAGCATGAGTGGAGGGCATGAAAAACTGTTTTTT
TRBD1,TRBV10-3,once,TRBJ2-7,CPQPGQVSYEQYF,TGCCCACAGCCGGGACAGGTGAGCTACGAGCAGTACTTC
NA,TRBV2,NA,TRBJ1-1,CASSDPQAKAFF,TGTGCCAGCAGTGACCCCCAGGCGAAAGCTTTCTTT
TRBD2,TRBV12-5,NA,TRBJ2-4,CASGFRSGLAGGLAKNIQYF,TGTGCTAGTGGTTTTAGGTCGGGACTAGCGGGGGGGCTAGCCAAAAACATTCAGTACTTC
TRBD1,TRBV4-1,NA,TRBJ2-7,CASSHFSGTGGYEQYF,TGCGCCAGCAGCCATTTTTCCGGGACAGGGGGCTACGAGCAGTACTTC